The 18 T cell receptor beta chains presented below share a single source sample, sequenced in a study of blood T cells in healthy people across ages. It was with a sample-barcoded 5' primer and a J-beta primer mix that a second PCR of about 6 to 12 cycles was run. Each CDR3 protein is one row after TCRdb ran MiXCR on the 5' RACE reads. The table includes about 2 million distinct CDR3 sequences, around 48% detected once. The specimen was blood. The receptors shown here come from a woman in her 40s in good health.

The V gene is TRBV28, the J gene TRBJ1-2; 8 nucleotides line up with TRBD1. J gave up 5 bases and V 5 bases, and 7 bases lay outside the gene matches. From germline, CDR1 is MDHEN and CDR2 SYDVKM. CDR3 length: 14 residues. The CDR3 sequence: CASSPGGPPYGYTF. CDR3 DNA: TGTGCCAGCAGTCCAGGGGGCCCCCCGTATGGCTACACCTTC.

The count of this clonotype is one. The V gene is TRBV5-5, the J gene TRBJ1-4; tentatively, D is TRBD1 (5 bases). V shed 4 bases and J shed 8 bases, with 15 bases lying between them. The germline V gene has CDR1 SGHKS and CDR2 YYEKEE (reference sequence). The CDR3 contains 14 residues. CDR3 region: CASSPGRSGEKLFF. CDR3 DNA sequence: TGTGCCAGCAGCCCAGGGAGAAGTGGAGAAAAACTGTTTTTT.

Concerning this clonotype itself: The junction departs from germline at one end; a sequencing error may be responsible. The chain uses TRBV6-2 or TRBV6-3 and TRBJ2-4; unclear D gene. The J call may be incorrect, as the DNA end agrees better with TRBJ2-7. CDR1 is MNHEY and CDR2 is SVGEGT in the germline V gene. This CDR3 region has 13 residues. The CDR3 is CASRYSTVYEQYF. CDR3 nucleotides: TGTGCCAGCAGGTACTCAACAGTATACGAGCAGTACTTC.

There are a few counts of this clonotype. This chain joins TRBV12-3 or TRBV12-4 and TRBJ2-7, with 10 bases lining up with TRBD1. After removal of 6 bases from V and 2 bases from J, the junction contained 4 bases not matched to a gene. This CDR3 spans 14 amino acids. The chain's CDR3 is CASRGQGPTYEQYF. The DNA of the CDR3 is TGTGCCAGCAGGGGACAGGGGCCGACCTACGAGCAGTACTTC.

This clonotype appeared once. The gene calls are TRBV20-1 and TRBJ2-1; TRBD2 matches at 12 bases. The CDR3 is made up of 19 amino acids. Germline loops: CDR1 DFQATT, CDR2 SNEGSKA (reference sequence). With V trimmed by 3 bases and J by 0 bases, 12 bases remained unmatched. CDR3 in amino acids: CSASLTSGGPKTSYNEQFF. For the CDR3, the DNA is TGCAGTGCTAGCCTGACTAGCGGGGGCCCAAAAACCTCCTACAATGAGCAGTTCTTC.

The V call is TRBV7-2, the J call TRBJ2-7; 8 nucleotides line up with TRBD1. V lost 5 bases to trimming and J lost 0 bases; unmatched junction nucleotides: 21. Germline V gives CDR1 SGHTA, CDR2 FQGNSA. The CDR3 length is 20 residues. The DNA of the CDR3 is TGTGCCAGCAGCCTACCGGACAGGGTCATGTACTACGAGAGCTCCTACGAGCAGTACTTC. Encoded protein: CASSLPDRVMYYESSYEQYF.

In this sample, this clonotype turned up once. The chain joins TRBV10-3 to TRBJ2-1; weak D call: TRBD2 (6 bases). There are 14 residues in the CDR3. V lost 6 bases, J lost 0 bases, and 9 bases lay in between. Germline lookup yields CDR1 ENHRY and CDR2 SYGVKD. CDR3 sequence: CAIRAAGSYNEQFF. CDR3 coding DNA: TGTGCCATCAGGGCAGCGGGCTCCTACAATGAGCAGTTCTTC.

V usage is TRBV3-1 and J usage is TRBJ2-1; no clear D. The CDR3 consists of 16 residues. Per germline, CDR1 LGHDT and CDR2 YNNKEL (reference sequence). V lost 0 bases, J lost 2 bases, and 11 bases lay in between. CDR3: CASSQDVAVTYNEQFF. The CDR3 nucleotides read TGTGCCAGCAGCCAAGATGTGGCAGTCACCTACAATGAGCAGTTCTTC.

V gene TRBV10-3 combines with J gene TRBJ2-5, with a weak D call TRBD2 (6 bases). CDR1 and CDR2 (germline): ENHRY, SYGVKD. V lost 6 bases, J lost 5 bases, and 10 bases lay in between. This CDR3 spans 12 amino acids. This CDR3 is CAISPRGETQYF. The CDR3 DNA is TGTGCCATCAGCCCTCGGGGGGAGACCCAGTACTTC.

This chain joins TRBV7-9 and TRBJ2-1, with D tentatively TRBD1 or TRBD2 (6 bases each). The CDR3 contains 14 residues. V dropped 5 bases and J dropped 8 bases, with 16 bases sitting between them. The germline V gene encodes CDR1 SEHNR and CDR2 FQNEAQ (reference sequence). The CDR3, as DNA: TGTGCCAGCAGCCTTGGACAGACTAGGGATGAGCAGTTCTTC. Translated, it gives CASSLGQTRDEQFF.

In its sample, this clonotype was seen a few times. The V and J genes are TRBV10-3 and TRBJ1-2, with D maybe TRBD1 (5 bases). Between the trimmed V and J ends, which lost 9 bases and 0 bases, there was a span of 11 bases. The CDR3 length is 13 residues. Germline values: CDR1 ENHRY, CDR2 SYGVKD. The CDR3 DNA sequence: TGTGCCATGGGGACCGATACTAACTATGGCTACACCTTC. Encoded protein: CAMGTDTNYGYTF.

A few counts support this clonotype. The genes are TRBV5-1 and TRBJ1-2, with a weak D call TRBD1 (5 bases). CDR1 is SGHRS, CDR2 YFSETQ, per germline. Between the trimmed V and J ends, which lost 1 base and 4 bases, there was a span of 14 bases. The CDR3 totals 15 residues. CDR3 in DNA: TGCGCCAGCAGCTTGACCCAGGGACCATCCTATGGCTACACCTTC. Amino acid sequence: CASSLTQGPSYGYTF.

A few counts support this clonotype. The rearrangement joins TRBV28 to TRBJ2-4, with TRBD1 matching 9 bases. The end of the DNA is better explained by TRBJ2-5, so the J call may be wrong. The CDR3 contains 15 residues. CDR1 is MDHEN, CDR2 SYDVKM, per germline. CDR3 nucleotides: TGTGCCAGCAGTTTATGGGGACAGGGCGAAGAGACCCAGTACTTC. It codes for CASSLWGQGEETQYF.

V gene TRBV20-1 combines with J gene TRBJ1-4, with 7 bases identical to TRBD1. Germline V lookup: CDR1 DFQATT, CDR2 SNEGSKA (reference sequence). V was clipped by 2 bases and J by 8 bases; unmatched bases: 5. This CDR3 region has 13 residues. In nucleotides, the CDR3 is TGCAGTGCTAGAAGGCAGGGGGAGGAAAAACTGTTTTTT. This translates into CSARRQGEEKLFF.

This clonotype was counted a few times. The chain employs TRBV7-2 and TRBJ2-7, with 11 bases identical to TRBD2. Unmatched junction bases numbered 9, after V lost 5 bases and J lost 3 bases. CDR3 size: 16 residues. Germline CDR1 reads SGHTA; CDR2 reads FQGNSA. CDR3 region: CASSHSGTSGNYEQYF. Written as DNA, the CDR3 is TGTGCCAGCAGCCATAGCGGGACTAGCGGAAACTACGAGCAGTACTTC.

A word on this clonotype: A single base separates this from a much larger clone, so it may be a read error. The chain employs TRBV5-1 and TRBJ2-7; 7 nucleotides align to TRBD1. Trimming removed 7 bases from V and 0 bases from J; junction bases left unmatched: 7. CDR1 is SGHRS, CDR2 YFSETQ, per germline. The CDR3 length is 14 residues. In DNA, the CDR3 is TGCGCCAGCGGTCGACAGGGTCTCTCCTACGAGCAGTACTTC. Amino acid sequence: CASGRQGLSYEQYF.

This chain connects TRBV6-6 to TRBJ2-1; 8 bases are shared with TRBD2. The CDR3 runs 14 residues. Germline CDR1 reads MNHNY; CDR2 reads SVGAGI (reference sequence). V trimming: 7 bases; J trimming: 5 bases; junction bases outside the gene matches: 7. This chain's CDR3 is CASISGTRNNEQFF. CDR3 DNA: TGTGCCAGCATCTCGGGGACTAGGAACAATGAGCAGTTCTTC.

The chain couples TRBV28 to TRBJ2-3; no definite D call. Germline CDR1 and CDR2: MDHEN and SYDVKM. With 6 bases removed from V and 4 bases from J, the gap between germline ends came to 11 bases. The length of the CDR3 is 13 residues. The CDR3 loop is CASREHGPDTQYF. The DNA of the CDR3 is TGTGCCAGCAGGGAGCACGGACCAGATACGCAGTATTTT.